Below, 17 T cell receptor beta chains from the same sample are listed, as sequenced in a study of CD8 T cells in Susac syndrome. Reverse transcription used roughly 0.5 to 1 ug RNA and random hexamers. TCRdb re-called the immunoSEQ multiplex PCR reads through MiXCR, storing one row per CDR3 protein. Among about 120,000 distinct CDR3 sequences listed, approximately 90% were seen once. The sequencing input was CD8+ T cells from PBMCs. All receptors derive from a human donor in good health.

This chain uses TRBV9 with TRBJ2-1; TRBD2 matches 7 bases. J gave up 3 bases and V 3 bases, and 9 bases lay outside the gene matches. This CDR3 has 16 amino acids. Germline loops: CDR1 SGDLS, CDR2 YYNGEE. For the CDR3, the DNA is TGTGCCAGCAGCGGTCGCGGGAGTACAGGCTACAATGAGCAGTTCTTC. It yields the protein CASSGRGSTGYNEQFF. The full variable domain, in which reference TRBV9 and TRBJ2-1 provide the parts outside the CDR3, is DSGVTQTPKHLITATGQRVTLRCSPRSGDLSVYWYQQSLDQGLQFLIQYYNGEERAKGNILERFSAQQFPDLHSELNLSSLELGDSALYFCASSGRGSTGYNEQFFGPGTRLTVL.

The chain uses TRBV7-2 and TRBJ1-2; the match to TRBD1 covers 7 bases. The V segment lost 5 bases and the J segment 1 base; nucleotides outside the gene matches: 13. This CDR3 is 17 amino acids long. CDR1 is SGHTA, CDR2 FQGNSA, per germline. CDR3 DNA sequence: TGTGCCAGCAGCCTAGTCTTTTTAGGGGGCGATAACTATGGCTACACCTTC. This encodes CASSLVFLGGDNYGYTF.

This chain links TRBV7-9 with TRBJ2-1, with TRBD2 as a possible D gene (5 bases). V was clipped by 3 bases and J by 4 bases, with 13 bases between them. The germline CDR1 and CDR2 sequences are SEHNR and FQNEAQ (reference sequence). The CDR3 covers 15 residues. The CDR3 protein is CASSFRGGDYNEQFF. Here the CDR3 DNA reads TGTGCCAGCAGCTTTAGAGGAGGAGATTACAATGAGCAGTTCTTC.

This clonotype was seen a few times. The chain couples TRBV5-6 to TRBJ2-1; 8 nucleotides line up with TRBD2. V dropped 0 bases and J dropped 6; count of bases not matched to a gene: 26. Germline CDR1 SGHDT, CDR2 YYEEEE. CDR3 length: 22 amino acids. The chain's CDR3 is CASSLGAGRRQAPGGTFNEQFF. CDR3 bases: TGTGCCAGCAGCTTGGGGGCCGGTAGGAGACAGGCTCCGGGAGGGACCTTCAATGAGCAGTTCTTC. Variable domain in full (rest from reference TRBV5-6 and TRBJ2-1): DAGVTQSPTHLIKTRGQQVTLRCSPKSGHDTVSWYQQALGQGPQFIFQYYEEEERQRGNFPDRFSGHQFPNYSSELNVNALLLGDSALYLCASSLGAGRRQAPGGTFNEQFFGPGTRLTVL.

The V gene is TRBV18, the J gene TRBJ1-1, with D perhaps TRBD1 (5 bases). In germline, CDR1 is KGHSH, CDR2 LQKENI. The CDR3 has 13 residues. Trimming took off 8 bases at V and 5 bases at J, with 15 bases between the two ends. The CDR3 region is CASTGPRGTEAFF. The CDR3 nucleotides read TGTGCCAGCACCGGACCACGGGGGACTGAAGCTTTCTTT.

The chain combines TRBV27 with TRBJ2-3; D possibly corresponds to TRBD1 (6 bases). Germline values: CDR1 MNHEY, CDR2 SMNVEV (reference sequence). The CDR3 is 18 amino acids. The V and J ends lost 5 bases and 0 bases respectively, with 21 bases between them. CDR3 sequence (DNA): TGTGCCAGCAGTCCTTTTCAGGGGATAGGTTCTAGCACAGATACGCAGTATTTT. It is translated as CASSPFQGIGSSTDTQYF.

This clonotype has just a few counts. This chain joins TRBV20-1 and TRBJ2-6; 7 bases agree with TRBD1. CDR1 and CDR2 from the germline V gene are DFQATT and SNEGSKA (reference sequence). Trimming removed 6 bases from V and 0 bases from J; junction bases left unmatched: 2. The CDR3 extends over 14 amino acids. The CDR3 DNA sequence: TGCAGTGCCCGGGACAGCTCTGGGGCCAACGTCCTGACTTTC. Translating it yields CSARDSSGANVLTF.

This clonotype was counted between two and nine times. The rearrangement joins TRBV7-3 to TRBJ2-7; maybe TRBD2 (6 bases). This CDR3 has 13 amino acids. Between the trimmed V and J ends, which lost 5 bases and 6 bases, there was a span of 14 bases. CDR1 is SGHTA and CDR2 is FQGTGA in the germline V gene. CDR3: CASSHGGGAEQYF. Written as DNA, the CDR3 is TGTGCCAGCAGCCACGGCGGAGGGGCCGAGCAGTACTTC.

The chain couples TRBV7-9 to TRBJ2-2, with 7 bases lining up with TRBD2. This CDR3 contains 15 residues. Germline loops: CDR1 SEHNR, CDR2 FQNEAQ (reference sequence). V lost 6 bases, J lost 0 bases, and 4 bases stayed unmatched. In DNA, the CDR3 is TGTGCCAGCAGGTGGGAGGGACCGAACACCGGGGAGCTGTTTTTT. This gives the protein CASRWEGPNTGELFF.

The rearrangement uses TRBV6-2 or TRBV6-3 and TRBJ1-1; TRBD1 aligns across 11 bases. J lost 6 bases, V lost 6 bases, and 9 bases had no gene match. CDR1 is MNHEY, CDR2 SVGEGT, per germline. The CDR3 loop spans 15 amino acids. CDR3 nucleotide sequence: TGTGCCAGCAGACCAGGACAGGGGGCGAGCGCTGAAGCTTTCTTT. Translating it yields CASRPGQGASAEAFF.

This chain connects TRBV19 to TRBJ1-1; D is unclear. V gave up 5 bases and J gave up 0 bases, with 10 bases separating them. This CDR3 has 14 residues. Germline CDR1 reads LNHDA; CDR2 reads SQIVND (reference sequence). CDR3 residues: CASSSAGMNTEAFF. The CDR3 DNA follows: TGTGCCAGTAGTTCGGCCGGTATGAACACTGAAGCTTTCTTT.

The chain has TRBV19 and TRBJ1-1; D is possibly TRBD1 (5 bases). Germline V gene data show CDR1 as LNHDA and CDR2 as SQIVND (reference sequence). The CDR3 spans 15 residues. Trimming pared 4 bases from V and 4 bases from J, leaving 16 bases between. CDR3 sequence reads: CASSTSGGAITEAFF. The CDR3 nucleotides are TGTGCCAGTAGTACCTCCGGTGGGGCAATCACTGAAGCTTTCTTT.

The CDR3 region has the DNA TGTGCCAGCAGCCAAGGCCTAGTCTATGGCTACACCTTC. The encoded protein is CASSQGLVYGYTF. J is TRBJ1-2 and V is TRBV3-1; D ambiguous. Germline-derived CDR1 and CDR2 are LGHDT and YNNKEL (reference sequence). This CDR3 comprises 13 residues. Trimming took off 1 base at V and 4 bases at J, with 7 bases between the two ends.

The V call is TRBV29-1, the J call TRBJ1-1; no firm D call. The CDR3 has 13 residues. CDR1 and CDR2 from the germline V gene are SQVTM and ANQGSEA. V was cut by 2 bases and J by 3 bases, with 10 bases left in between. CDR3 in amino acids: CSVERNSDTEAFF. CDR3 sequence (DNA): TGCAGCGTTGAACGTAACAGCGACACTGAAGCTTTCTTT.

This chain uses TRBV19 with TRBJ1-2; 7 nucleotides align to TRBD1. Germline values: CDR1 LNHDA, CDR2 SQIVND (reference sequence). The CDR3 sequence is 15 residues long. Trimming removed 5 bases from V and 0 bases from J; junction bases left unmatched: 6. CDR3 sequence (DNA): TGTGCCAGTAGTCTCTCGACAGGGCCTAACTATGGCTACACCTTC. Amino acid sequence: CASSLSTGPNYGYTF.

In nucleotides, the CDR3 is TGTGCCAGTACCTCGGGGCTAGCGGGTCGCAATGAGCAGTTCTTC. Residues: CASTSGLAGRNEQFF. This chain uses TRBV19 with TRBJ2-1; 8 bases fit TRBD2. Germline-derived CDR1 and CDR2 are LNHDA and SQIVND (reference sequence). V shed 7 bases and J 6 bases; nucleotides not matched to a gene: 11. CDR3 size: 15 residues. Complete variable domain (other parts from reference TRBV19 and TRBJ2-1): DGGITQSPKYLFRKEGQNVTLSCEQNLNHDAMYWYRQDPGQGLRLIYYSQIVNDFQKGDIAEGYSVSREKKESFPLTVTSAQKNPTAFYLCASTSGLAGRNEQFFGPGTRLTVL.

The chain is built from TRBV5-6 and TRBJ1-1; a weak D match, TRBD1 (6 bases). The CDR3 has 16 residues. The germline V and J ends were trimmed by 1 base and 1 base, with 14 bases remaining between them. Per germline, CDR1 SGHDT and CDR2 YYEEEE. CDR3 nucleotide sequence: TGTGCCAGCAGCTTGAGGGGGGTGATGGAGAACACTGAAGCTTTCTTT. Translation gives CASSLRGVMENTEAFF. Complete variable domain (other parts from reference TRBV5-6 and TRBJ1-1): DAGVTQSPTHLIKTRGQQVTLRCSPKSGHDTVSWYQQALGQGPQFIFQYYEEEERQRGNFPDRFSGHQFPNYSSELNVNALLLGDSALYLCASSLRGVMENTEAFFGQGTRLTVV.